The rows below give T cell receptor beta chains drawn from one sample of a study of blood T cell repertoires in COVID-19. The data were produced by immunoSEQ multiplex PCR, yet TCRdb's version contains in-frame clones alone and is incomplete. The data show approximately 220,000 clones, approximately 80% seen once. The sample taken for sequencing was PBMCs or T cells enriched from blood (not recorded which). Every receptor here comes from a woman in her 40s with acute COVID-19. CDR3s leave out the opening cysteine and the closing phenylalanine or tryptophan. Each record gives: V gene, J gene, CDR3 protein.

>TRBV19|TRBJ1-5
ASSSRSGNQPQH
>TRBV7-9|TRBJ2-1
ASSWGPSGSSYNEQF
>TRBV3-1/TRBV3-2|TRBJ1-2
ASSQDLGGLYGYT
>TRBV6-5|TRBJ2-5
ASRLTQGPKTQY
>TRBV5-1|TRBJ2-5
ASSLQYQETQY
>TRBV7-9|TRBJ2-3
ASSLDQGASTDTQY
>TRBV14|TRBJ2-5
ASSPGGFGETQY
>TRBV12-3/TRBV12-4|TRBJ2-1
ASRRTVINEQF
>TRBV2|TRBJ1-5
ASSERLREDQPQH
>TRBV2|TRBJ2-7
ASRFQQGAYYEQY
>TRBV11-2|TRBJ1-1
ASSLGGRGNTEAF
>TRBV19|TRBJ2-1
ASSIGLQGRHEQF
>TRBV3-1/TRBV3-2|TRBJ2-6
ASSQSGLAGGRTGANVLT
>TRBV20-1|TRBJ1-2
SATGNYGYT
>TRBV6-4|TRBJ2-3
ASSDSSGGADTQY
>TRBV29-1|TRBJ1-1
SVAARSPRRAF
>TRBV27|TRBJ2-7
ASSFVAPGQGYEQY
>TRBV4-3|TRBJ1-4
ASSQGGTGNEKLF
>TRBV5-8|TRBJ2-2
DSSDGRGPDTGELF
>TRBV28|TRBJ2-7
ASSFRRGSYEQY
>TRBV5-5|TRBJ2-5
ASSYQGETQY
>TRBV11-2|TRBJ2-5
ASSLPPGREETQY
>TRBV5-1|TRBJ2-1
ASRGEGIYNEQF